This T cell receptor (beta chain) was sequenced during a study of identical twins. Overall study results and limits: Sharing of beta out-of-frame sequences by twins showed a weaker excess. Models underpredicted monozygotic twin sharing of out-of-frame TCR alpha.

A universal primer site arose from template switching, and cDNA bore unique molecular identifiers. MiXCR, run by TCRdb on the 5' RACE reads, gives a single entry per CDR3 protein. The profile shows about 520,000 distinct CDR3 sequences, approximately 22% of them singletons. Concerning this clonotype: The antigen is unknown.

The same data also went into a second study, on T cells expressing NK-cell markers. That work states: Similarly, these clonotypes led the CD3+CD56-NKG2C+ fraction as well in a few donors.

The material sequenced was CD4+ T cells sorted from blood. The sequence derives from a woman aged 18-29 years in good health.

CDR3 DNA: TGTGCCATCAGTGAGCGTGGGCTAGGACGATCACAAACCACCGGGGAGCTGTTTTTT. It specifies CAISERGLGRSQTTGELFF. V usage is TRBV10-3 and J usage is TRBJ2-2; D is undetermined. V gave up 2 bases and J gave up 4 bases, with 23 bases separating them. The CDR3 has 19 amino acids. Germline loops: CDR1 ENHRY, CDR2 SYGVKD.